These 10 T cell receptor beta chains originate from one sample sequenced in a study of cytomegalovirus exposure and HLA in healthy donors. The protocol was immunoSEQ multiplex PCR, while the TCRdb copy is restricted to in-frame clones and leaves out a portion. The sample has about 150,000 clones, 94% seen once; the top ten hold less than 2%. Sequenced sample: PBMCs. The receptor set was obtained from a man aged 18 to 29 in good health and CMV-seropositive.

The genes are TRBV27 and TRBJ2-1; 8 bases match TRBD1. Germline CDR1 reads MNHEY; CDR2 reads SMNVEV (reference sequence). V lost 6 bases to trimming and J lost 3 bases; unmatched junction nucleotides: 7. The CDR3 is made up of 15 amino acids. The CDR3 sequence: CASSSGQGGYNEQFF. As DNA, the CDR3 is TGTGCCAGCAGCAGTGGACAGGGTGGCTACAATGAGCAGTTCTTC.

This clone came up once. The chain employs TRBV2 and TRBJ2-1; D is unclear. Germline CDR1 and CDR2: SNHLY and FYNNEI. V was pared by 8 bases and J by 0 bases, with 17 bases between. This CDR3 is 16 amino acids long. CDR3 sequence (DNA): TGTGCCAGCGGTCCAGGTCGCCATCCCTCCTACAATGAGCAGTTCTTC. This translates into CASGPGRHPSYNEQFF.

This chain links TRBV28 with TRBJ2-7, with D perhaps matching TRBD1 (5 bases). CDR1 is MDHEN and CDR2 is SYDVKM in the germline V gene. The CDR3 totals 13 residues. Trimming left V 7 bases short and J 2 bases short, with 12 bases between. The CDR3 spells CASTLGAAYEQYF. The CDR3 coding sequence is TGTGCCAGCACCTTAGGGGCGGCCTACGAGCAGTACTTC.

CDR3 loop: CASSFGQGGYEQYF. The CDR3 coding sequence is TGTGCCAGCAGTTTCGGACAGGGAGGTTACGAGCAGTACTTC. The chain is built from TRBV6-6 and TRBJ2-7, with TRBD1 matching 8 bases. The germline gives CDR1 MNHNY, CDR2 SVGAGI (reference sequence). The V segment lost 4 bases and the J segment 4 bases; nucleotides outside the gene matches: 6. CDR3 size: 14 residues.

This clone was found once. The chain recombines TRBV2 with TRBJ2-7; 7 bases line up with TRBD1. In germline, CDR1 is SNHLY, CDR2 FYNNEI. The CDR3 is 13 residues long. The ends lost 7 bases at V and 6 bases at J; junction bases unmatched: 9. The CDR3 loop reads CASIGTDSREQYF. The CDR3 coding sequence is TGTGCCAGCATTGGGACAGATTCGCGCGAGCAGTACTTC.

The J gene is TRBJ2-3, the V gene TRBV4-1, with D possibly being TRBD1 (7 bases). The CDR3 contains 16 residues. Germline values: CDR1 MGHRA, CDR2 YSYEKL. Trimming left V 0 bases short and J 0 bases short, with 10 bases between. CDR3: CASSQDQGGSTDTQYF. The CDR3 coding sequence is TGCGCCAGCAGCCAAGATCAGGGGGGCAGCACAGATACGCAGTATTTT.

This CDR3 is CASKLATGGVGTDTQYF. The CDR3 nucleotides are TGCGCCAGCAAATTGGCTACGGGGGGCGTAGGGACAGATACGCAGTATTTT. The genes are TRBV10-1 and TRBJ2-3; a possible D gene is TRBD2 (7 bases). V was pared by 7 bases and J by 3 bases, with 23 bases between. There are 17 residues in the CDR3. Germline assignment: CDR1 WNHNN and CDR2 SYGVQD (reference sequence).

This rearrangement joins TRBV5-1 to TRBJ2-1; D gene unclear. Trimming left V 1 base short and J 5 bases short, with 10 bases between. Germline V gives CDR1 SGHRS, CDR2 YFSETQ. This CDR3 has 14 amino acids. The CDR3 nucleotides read TGCGCCAGCAGCTTGATTGGCCAAAACAATGAGCAGTTCTTC. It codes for CASSLIGQNNEQFF.

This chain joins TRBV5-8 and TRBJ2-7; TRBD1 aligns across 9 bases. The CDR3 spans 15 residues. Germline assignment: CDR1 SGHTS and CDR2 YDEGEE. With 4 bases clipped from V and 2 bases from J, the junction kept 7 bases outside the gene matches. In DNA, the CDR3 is TGTGCCAGCAGCCTAGGGACAGGGAGCCCCTACGAGCAGTACTTC. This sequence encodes CASSLGTGSPYEQYF.

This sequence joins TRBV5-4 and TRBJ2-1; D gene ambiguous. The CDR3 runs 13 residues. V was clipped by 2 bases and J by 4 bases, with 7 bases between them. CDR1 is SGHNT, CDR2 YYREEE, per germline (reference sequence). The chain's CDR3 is CASSFDSYNEQFF. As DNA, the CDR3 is TGTGCCAGCAGCTTCGACTCTTACAATGAGCAGTTCTTC. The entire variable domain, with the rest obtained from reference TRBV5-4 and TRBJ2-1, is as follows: ETGVTQSPTHLIKTRGQQVTLRCSSQSGHNTVSWYQQALGQGPQFIFQYYREEENGRGNFPPRFSGLQFPNYSSELNVNALELDDSALYLCASSFDSYNEQFFGPGTRLTVL.